This T cell receptor (beta chain) appears in the sequencing data of a study of blood T cell repertoires in COVID-19. Study-level information: Specimens from acute and convalescent COVID-19 originated in the United States, Italy and Spain. PBMCs, B-cell-depleted T cells, or T cells were the source of the cDNA or gDNA that made up the material.

This clone was detected once. Assay used: immunoSEQ multiplex PCR; TCRdb lists only in-frame clones, some missing. Seen here are about 110,000 clones, approximately 82% observed once, and the top ten hold 4% to 4.5%. This CDR3 region has 16 residues. Trimming cost V 3 bases and J 2 bases; bases outside gene matches: 9. The germline V gene encodes CDR1 SGHRS and CDR2 YFSETQ. The chain carries TRBV5-1 and TRBJ1-2; 8 bases are shared with TRBD1. The TCR originated in a woman in her 70s with acute or convalescent COVID-19. The sequenced sample was peripheral blood. CDR3 residues: CASSSLPGQENYGYTF. In nucleotides, the CDR3 is TGCGCCAGCAGCTCCCTACCGGGACAGGAGAACTATGGCTACACCTTC. Variable domain in full (rest from reference TRBV5-1 and TRBJ1-2): KAGVTQTPRYLIKTRGQQVTLSCSPISGHRSVSWYQQTPGQGLQFLFEYFSETQRNKGNFPGRFSGRQFSNSRSEMNVSTLELGDSALYLCASSSLPGQENYGYTFGSGTRLTVV.